This TCR beta chain was observed in a study of cytotoxic CD8 clonotypes in ibrutinib-treated CLL (dated by TCRdb to the early 2020s). At the level of the whole study: The cohort was composed of 10 to 11 relapsed/refractory and approximately 16 treatment-naive patients; IGHV unmutated status was identified in 17 patients. Responses were partial in approximately 24 patients and complete in 2; after median approximately 67 months follow-up, roughly 14 stayed in remission and approximately 12 progressed. Response samples were taken after a median of roughly eleven months on treatment, ranging from roughly 6 to 36 months. On average, each sample yielded around 230,000 productive templates and roughly 95,000 productive rearrangements. Of the roughly 79 people in the trial, around 24 had longitudinal samples available. Cryopreserved peripheral blood mononuclear cells were obtained prior to treatment, at the time of response, and at either disease progression or sustained remission. Every sample from remission and from progressive disease was obtained while the patients were still on ibrutinib.

The V end loses 4 bases and the J end loses 6 bases, and a stretch of 10 bases separates them. CDR3 length: 13 amino acids, cysteine to phenylalanine. Kept here is only the CDR3 DNA, which spans 39 bases and is read in frame from base 1. Per the germline V gene, SGHTA is the CDR1 and FQGNSA is the CDR2. Paper-wide results and their limitations: Sustained-remission and progressing patients did not have matched sampling times, and lymph node repertoires were not examined. Public clonotypes were rare and either shrank or stayed stable during treatment, and the rise in clonality at ibrutinib response reflected expansion of private clonotypes. Clonality increased at ibrutinib response, stayed stable in sustained remission, and fell back toward baseline at progression. At baseline, clonality was higher than in age-matched healthy donors and showed a strong correlation with circulating CD8+ T-cell counts.

This clone has more than one count but fewer than ten. The antigen this receptor binds is unknown. No much larger clone is present one base from it, and per-base qualities are unavailable. A MiSeq instrument was used for deep resolution sequencing, which targeted depths ranging from 1 in 1 million up to 1 in 200,000 T cells, with coverage averaging 10x for each clonotype. TCR beta libraries were generated with the immunoSEQ hsTCRB Kit. The paper's processing steps were these. The data were analyzed with ImmunoSEQ Analyzer and ImmunoSEQ Data Assistant, and V, D and J gene assignments followed IMGT definitions. Clonality, which ranges from 0 to 1, was calculated as one minus the normalized Shannon entropy of productive rearrangement frequencies. Public clonotype analysis was restricted to overrepresented clonotypes comprising at least 0.05% of each patient's repertoire. About twelve repertoires from age-matched healthy donors, obtained from immuneACCESS, served as clonality controls. TCRdb limited this immuneACCESS table to in-frame rearrangements with V and J called. A share of clones is missing; checked studies link under half to unresolved V genes, and the rest is unexplained. The V and J calls and clone size were taken over from that table, and D and trimming were inferred from the DNA. The sample profile shows roughly 51,000 clones; about half of them were found once. Clones ranked in the top ten supply over 25% of the sample.

What this sample's time point label stands for: eleven to twelve months on ibrutinib. For TCR beta library preparation, approximately 2 micrograms of genomic DNA were extracted from the cryopreserved PBMCs. Longitudinal blood samples from CLL patients on ibrutinib monotherapy were analyzed using high-throughput TCR beta sequencing. Patients were enrolled in a phase 2 open-label single-center ibrutinib monotherapy trial. This sample comprised PBMCs, obtained after 12 months of ibrutinib treatment. The rearrangement joined TRBV7-2 to TRBJ2-1; TRBD2 is a possible D gene, resting on 6 matching bases. This clonotype was sampled from a human donor with chronic lymphocytic leukemia. Read as DNA, the sequence is TGTGCCAGCAGCTCCCGGGAGTTCAATGAGCAGTTCTTC. It translates to CASSSREFNEQFF.